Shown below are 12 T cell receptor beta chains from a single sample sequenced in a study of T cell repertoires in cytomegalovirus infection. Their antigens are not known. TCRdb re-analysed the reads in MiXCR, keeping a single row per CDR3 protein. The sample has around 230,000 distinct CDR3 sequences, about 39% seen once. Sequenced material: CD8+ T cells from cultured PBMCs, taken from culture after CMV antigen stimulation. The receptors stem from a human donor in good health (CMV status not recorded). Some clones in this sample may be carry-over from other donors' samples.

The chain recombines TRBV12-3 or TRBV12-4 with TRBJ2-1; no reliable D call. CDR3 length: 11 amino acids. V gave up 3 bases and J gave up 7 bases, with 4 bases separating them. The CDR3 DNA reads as TGTGCCAGCAGTTTTGTAAATGAGCAGTTCTTC. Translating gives CASSFVNEQFF.

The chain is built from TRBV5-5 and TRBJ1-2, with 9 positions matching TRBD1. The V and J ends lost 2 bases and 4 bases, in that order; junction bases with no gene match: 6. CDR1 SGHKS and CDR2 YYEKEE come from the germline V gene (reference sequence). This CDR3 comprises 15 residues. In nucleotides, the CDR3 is TGTGCCAGCAGCTTACGGACAGGGGTGAGCTATGGCTACACCTTC. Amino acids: CASSLRTGVSYGYTF.

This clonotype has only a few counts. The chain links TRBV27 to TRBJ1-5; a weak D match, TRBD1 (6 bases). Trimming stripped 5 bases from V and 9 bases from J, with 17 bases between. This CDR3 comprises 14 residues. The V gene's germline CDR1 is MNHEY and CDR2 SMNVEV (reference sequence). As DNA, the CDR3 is TGTGCCAGCAGTCAAAGACAGGAGCCATGGCCCCAGCATTTT. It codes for CASSQRQEPWPQHF.

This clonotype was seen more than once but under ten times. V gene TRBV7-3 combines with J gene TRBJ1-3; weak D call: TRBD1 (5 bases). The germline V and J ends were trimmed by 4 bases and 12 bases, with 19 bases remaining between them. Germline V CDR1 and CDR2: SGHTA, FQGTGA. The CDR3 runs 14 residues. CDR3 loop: CASSSGTGKEDIYF. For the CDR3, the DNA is TGTGCCAGCAGCTCCGGGACGGGGAAAGAAGACATATATTTT. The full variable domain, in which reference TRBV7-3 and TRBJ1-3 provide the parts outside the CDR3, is GAGVSQTPSNKVTEKGKYVELRCDPISGHTALYWYRQSLGQGPEFLIYFQGTGAADDSGLPNDRFFAVRPEGSVSTLKIQRTERGDSAVYLCASSSGTGKEDIYFGEGSWLTVV.

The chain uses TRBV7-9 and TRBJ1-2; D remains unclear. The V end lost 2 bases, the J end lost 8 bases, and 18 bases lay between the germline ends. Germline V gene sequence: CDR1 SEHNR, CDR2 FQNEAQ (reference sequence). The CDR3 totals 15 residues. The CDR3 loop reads CASSLPTPRPTGYTF. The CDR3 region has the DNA TGTGCCAGCAGCTTACCAACCCCCCGACCCACCGGCTACACCTTC.

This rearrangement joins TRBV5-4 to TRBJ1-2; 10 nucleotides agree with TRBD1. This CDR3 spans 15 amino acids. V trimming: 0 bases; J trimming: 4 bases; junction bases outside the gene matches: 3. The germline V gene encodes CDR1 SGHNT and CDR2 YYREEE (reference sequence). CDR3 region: CASSLGQGAFYGYTF. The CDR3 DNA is TGTGCCAGCAGCTTGGGACAGGGGGCATTCTATGGCTACACCTTC. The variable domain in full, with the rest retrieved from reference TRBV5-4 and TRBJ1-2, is ETGVTQSPTHLIKTRGQQVTLRCSSQSGHNTVSWYQQALGQGPQFIFQYYREEENGRGNFPPRFSGLQFPNYSSELNVNALELDDSALYLCASSLGQGAFYGYTFGSGTRLTVV.

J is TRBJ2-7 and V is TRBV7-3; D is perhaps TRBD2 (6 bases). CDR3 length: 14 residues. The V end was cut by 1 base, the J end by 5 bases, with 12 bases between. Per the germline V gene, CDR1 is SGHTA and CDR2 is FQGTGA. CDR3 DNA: TGTGCCAGCAGCTTAAGGGGGGAGCCCCACGAGCAGTACTTC. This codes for CASSLRGEPHEQYF.

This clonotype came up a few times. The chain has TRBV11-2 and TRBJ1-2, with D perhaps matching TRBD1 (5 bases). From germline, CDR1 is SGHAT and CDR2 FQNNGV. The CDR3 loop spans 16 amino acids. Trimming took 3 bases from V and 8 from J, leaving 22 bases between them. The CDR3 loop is CASSFGVYVGARGYTF. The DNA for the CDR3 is TGTGCCAGCAGCTTCGGGGTGTATGTAGGGGCACGGGGCTACACCTTC.

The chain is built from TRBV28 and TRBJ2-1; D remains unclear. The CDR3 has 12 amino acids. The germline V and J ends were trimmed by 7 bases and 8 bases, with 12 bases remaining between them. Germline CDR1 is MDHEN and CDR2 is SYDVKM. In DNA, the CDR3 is TGTGCCAGCACCCGGTATGGCCATGAGCAGTTCTTC. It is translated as CASTRYGHEQFF. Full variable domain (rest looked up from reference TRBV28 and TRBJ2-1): DVKVTQSSRYLVKRTGEKVFLECVQDMDHENMFWYRQDPGLGLRLIYFSYDVKMKEKGDIPEGYSVSREKKERFSLILESASTNQTSMYLCASTRYGHEQFFGPGTRLTVL.

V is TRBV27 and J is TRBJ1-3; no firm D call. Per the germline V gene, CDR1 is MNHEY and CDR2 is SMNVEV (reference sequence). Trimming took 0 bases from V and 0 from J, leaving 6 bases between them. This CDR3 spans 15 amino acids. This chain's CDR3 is CASSLSGSSGNTIYF. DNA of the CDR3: TGTGCCAGCAGTTTATCGGGTAGCTCTGGAAACACCATATATTTT.

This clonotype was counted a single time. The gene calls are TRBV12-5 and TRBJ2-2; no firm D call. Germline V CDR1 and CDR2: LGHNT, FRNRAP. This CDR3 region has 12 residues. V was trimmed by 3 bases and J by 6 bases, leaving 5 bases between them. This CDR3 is CASGLVPGELFF. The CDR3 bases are TGTGCTAGTGGTTTAGTCCCCGGGGAGCTGTTTTTT.

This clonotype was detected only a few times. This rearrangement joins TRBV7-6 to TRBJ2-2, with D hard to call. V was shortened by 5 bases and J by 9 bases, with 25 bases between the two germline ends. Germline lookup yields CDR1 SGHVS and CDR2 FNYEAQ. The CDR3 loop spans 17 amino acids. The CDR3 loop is CASSLSRTASVPRELFF. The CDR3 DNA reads TGTGCCAGCAGCCTCAGTAGGACGGCCAGTGTCCCGAGGGAGCTGTTTTTT.